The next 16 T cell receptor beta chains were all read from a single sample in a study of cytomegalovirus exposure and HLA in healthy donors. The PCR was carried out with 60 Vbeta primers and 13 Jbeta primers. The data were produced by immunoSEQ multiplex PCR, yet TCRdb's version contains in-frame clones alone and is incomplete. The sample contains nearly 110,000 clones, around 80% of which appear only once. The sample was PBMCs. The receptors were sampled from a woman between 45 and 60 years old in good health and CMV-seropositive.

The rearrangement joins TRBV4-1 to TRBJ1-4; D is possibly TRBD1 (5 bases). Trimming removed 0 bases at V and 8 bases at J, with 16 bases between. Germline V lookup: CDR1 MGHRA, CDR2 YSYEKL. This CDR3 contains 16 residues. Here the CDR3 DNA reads TGCGCCAGCAGCCAAGATAGCCCCGGGGGGTACGAAAAACTGTTTTTT. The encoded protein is CASSQDSPGGYEKLFF.

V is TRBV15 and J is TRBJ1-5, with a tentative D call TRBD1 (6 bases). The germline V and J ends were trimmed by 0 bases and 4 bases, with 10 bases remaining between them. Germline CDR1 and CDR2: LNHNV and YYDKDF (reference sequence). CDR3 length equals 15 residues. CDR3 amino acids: CATSRDGRGNQPQHF. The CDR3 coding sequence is TGTGCCACCAGCAGAGATGGGAGGGGGAATCAGCCCCAGCATTTT.

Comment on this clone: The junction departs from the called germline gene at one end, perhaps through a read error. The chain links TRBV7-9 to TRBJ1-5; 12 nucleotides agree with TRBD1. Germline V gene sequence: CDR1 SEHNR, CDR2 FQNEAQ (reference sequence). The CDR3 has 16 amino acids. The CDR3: CSSSLTGTGGGQPQHF. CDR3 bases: TGTTCCAGCAGCTTAACCGGGACAGGGGGCGGTCAGCCCCAGCATTTT.

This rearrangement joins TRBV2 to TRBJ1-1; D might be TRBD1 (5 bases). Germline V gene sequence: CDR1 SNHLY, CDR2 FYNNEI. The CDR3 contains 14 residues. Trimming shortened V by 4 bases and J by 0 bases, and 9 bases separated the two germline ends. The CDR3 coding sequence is TGTGCCAGCAGTGGGGGCGGGGTGAACACTGAAGCTTTCTTT. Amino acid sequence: CASSGGGVNTEAFF.

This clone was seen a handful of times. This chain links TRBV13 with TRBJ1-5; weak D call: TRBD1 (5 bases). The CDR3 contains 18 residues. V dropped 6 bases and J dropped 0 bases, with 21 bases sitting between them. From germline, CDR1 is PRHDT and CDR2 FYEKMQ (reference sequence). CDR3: CASSDLGVGTYSNQPQHF. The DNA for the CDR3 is TGTGCCAGCAGTGACCTCGGAGTAGGGACTTATAGCAATCAGCCCCAGCATTTT.

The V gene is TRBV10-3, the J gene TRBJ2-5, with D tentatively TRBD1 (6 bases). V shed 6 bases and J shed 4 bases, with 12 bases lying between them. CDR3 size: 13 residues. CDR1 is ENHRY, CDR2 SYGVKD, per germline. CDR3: CAIRNRDGETQYF. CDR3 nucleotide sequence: TGTGCCATCAGAAACAGGGATGGAGAGACCCAGTACTTC.

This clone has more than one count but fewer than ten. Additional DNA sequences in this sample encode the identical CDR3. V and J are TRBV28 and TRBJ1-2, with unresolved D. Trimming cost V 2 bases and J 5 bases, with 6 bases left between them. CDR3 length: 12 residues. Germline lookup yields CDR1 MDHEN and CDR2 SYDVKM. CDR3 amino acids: CASSLGGYGYTF. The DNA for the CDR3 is TGTGCCAGCAGTTTAGGCGGGTATGGCTACACCTTC.

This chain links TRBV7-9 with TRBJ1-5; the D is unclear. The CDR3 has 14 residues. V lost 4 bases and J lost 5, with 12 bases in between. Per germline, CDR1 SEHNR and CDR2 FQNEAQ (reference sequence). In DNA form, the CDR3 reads TGTGCCAGCAGCTCCCTATTAGCCCATCAGCCCCAGCATTTT. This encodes CASSSLLAHQPQHF.

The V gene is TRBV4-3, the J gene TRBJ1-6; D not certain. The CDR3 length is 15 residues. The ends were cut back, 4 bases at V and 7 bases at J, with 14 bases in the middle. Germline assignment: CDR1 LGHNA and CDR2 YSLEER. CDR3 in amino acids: CASSPEQLGNSPLHF. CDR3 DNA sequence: TGCGCCAGCAGCCCCGAGCAACTGGGCAATTCACCCCTCCACTTT.

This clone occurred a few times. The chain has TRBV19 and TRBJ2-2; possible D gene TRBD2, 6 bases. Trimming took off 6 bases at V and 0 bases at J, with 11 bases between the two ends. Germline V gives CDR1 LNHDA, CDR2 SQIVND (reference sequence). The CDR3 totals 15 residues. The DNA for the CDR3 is TGTGCCAGTAGATGGCGGGATCCGAACACCGGGGAGCTGTTTTTT. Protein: CASRWRDPNTGELFF.

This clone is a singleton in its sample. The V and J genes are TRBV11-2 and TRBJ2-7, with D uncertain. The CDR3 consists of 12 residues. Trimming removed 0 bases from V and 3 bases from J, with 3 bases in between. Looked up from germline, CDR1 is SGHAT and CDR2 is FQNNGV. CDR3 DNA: TGTGCCAGCAGCTTAGACGTCTACGAGCAGTACTTC. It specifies CASSLDVYEQYF.

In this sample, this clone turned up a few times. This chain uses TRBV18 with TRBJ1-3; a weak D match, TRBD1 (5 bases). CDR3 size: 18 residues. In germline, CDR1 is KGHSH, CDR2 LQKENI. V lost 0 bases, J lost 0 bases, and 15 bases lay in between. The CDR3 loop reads CASSPPGAELYSGNTIYF. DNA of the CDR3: TGTGCCAGCTCACCACCAGGGGCCGAATTGTACTCTGGAAACACCATATATTTT.

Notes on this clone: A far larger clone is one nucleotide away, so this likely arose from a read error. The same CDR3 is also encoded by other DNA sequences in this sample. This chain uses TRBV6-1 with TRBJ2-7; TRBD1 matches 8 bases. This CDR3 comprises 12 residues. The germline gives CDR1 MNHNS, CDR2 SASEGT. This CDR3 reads CASRTGPYEQYF. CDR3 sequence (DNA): TGTGCCTCTCGGACAGGGCCCTACGAACAGTACTTC.

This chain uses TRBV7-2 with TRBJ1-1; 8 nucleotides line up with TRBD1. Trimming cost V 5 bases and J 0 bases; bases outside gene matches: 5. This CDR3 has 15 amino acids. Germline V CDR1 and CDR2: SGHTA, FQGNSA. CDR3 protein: CASSPQGALNTEAFF. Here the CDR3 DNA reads TGTGCCAGCAGCCCCCAGGGGGCGCTGAACACTGAAGCTTTCTTT. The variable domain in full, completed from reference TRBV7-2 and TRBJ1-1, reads GAGVSQSPSNKVTEKGKDVELRCDPISGHTALYWYRQSLGQGLEFLIYFQGNSAPDKSGLPSDRFSAERTGGSVSTLTIQRTQQEDSAVYLCASSPQGALNTEAFFGQGTRLTVV.

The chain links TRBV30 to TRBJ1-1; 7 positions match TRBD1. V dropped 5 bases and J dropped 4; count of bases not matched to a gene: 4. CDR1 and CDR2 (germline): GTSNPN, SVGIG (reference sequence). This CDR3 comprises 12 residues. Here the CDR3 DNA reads TGTGCCTGGTCGACAGGGTTCACTGAAGCTTTCTTT. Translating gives CAWSTGFTEAFF.

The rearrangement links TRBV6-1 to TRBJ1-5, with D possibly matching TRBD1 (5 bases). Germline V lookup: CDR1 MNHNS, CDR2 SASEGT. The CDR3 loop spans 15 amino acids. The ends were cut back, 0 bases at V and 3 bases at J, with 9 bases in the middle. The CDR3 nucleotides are TGTGCCAGCAGTGAAGCGCGGGGGACCAATCAGCCCCAGCATTTT. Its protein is CASSEARGTNQPQHF.